The 12 T cell receptor beta chains below were found in one sample sequenced in a study of blood T cells in healthy people across ages. Primed by a sample-barcoded 5' primer and a J-beta primer mix, a second PCR proceeded for 7 to 11 cycles. TCRdb re-derived calls from the 5' RACE reads in MiXCR, one entry per CDR3 protein. This table has fewer than 900,000 distinct CDR3 sequences, around 36% appearing once. The sample consisted of blood. These receptors came from a man between 18 and 35 years old in good health.

The chain joins TRBV2 to TRBJ1-1; 11 nucleotides agree with TRBD1. Germline values: CDR1 SNHLY, CDR2 FYNNEI. This CDR3 comprises 13 residues. The V and J ends lost 6 bases and 6 bases, in that order; junction bases with no gene match: 3. The CDR3 DNA follows: TGTGCCAGCAGAAGGACAGGGGGCTCTGAAGCTTTCTTT. Translation: CASRRTGGSEAFF.

This chain joins TRBV2 and TRBJ2-1; D not resolved. From germline, CDR1 is SNHLY and CDR2 FYNNEI. The CDR3 loop spans 12 amino acids. V dropped 3 bases and J dropped 6 bases, with 6 bases sitting between them. CDR3 loop: CASSEIRNEQFF. CDR3 nucleotide sequence: TGTGCCAGCAGTGAGATACGCAATGAGCAGTTCTTC.

This clonotype came up a few times. The chain couples TRBV6-2 or TRBV6-3 to TRBJ1-1; 9 bases are shared with TRBD1. The V segment lost 7 bases and the J segment 0 bases; nucleotides outside the gene matches: 6. This CDR3 spans 15 amino acids. Germline assignment: CDR1 MNHEY and CDR2 SVGEGT. CDR3 DNA: TGTGCCAGCACTCGCCGGGACAGGGTGAACACTGAAGCTTTCTTT. It is translated as CASTRRDRVNTEAFF.

The chain employs TRBV20-1 and TRBJ1-2; 10 positions agree with TRBD1. Germline-derived CDR1 and CDR2 are DFQATT and SNEGSKA (reference sequence). This CDR3 contains 14 residues. With V trimmed by 3 bases and J by 6 bases, 7 bases remained unmatched. The CDR3 sequence: CSARGRDRGDGYTF. The DNA of the CDR3 is TGCAGTGCTAGGGGCCGGGACAGGGGTGATGGCTACACCTTC.

This clonotype was seen a handful of times. This chain links TRBV19 with TRBJ1-5; D not resolved. The CDR3 length is 15 residues. CDR1 is LNHDA, CDR2 SQIVND, per germline (reference sequence). V was clipped by 3 bases and J by 11 bases, with 20 bases between them. This chain's CDR3 is CASSITGRKNRAQHF. DNA for the CDR3: TGTGCCAGTAGTATTACGGGCAGGAAGAATCGAGCCCAGCATTTT.

This chain links TRBV6-5 with TRBJ2-3; the D gene is possibly TRBD2 (6 bases). CDR3 length: 13 amino acids. Trimming removed 8 bases from V and 3 bases from J, with 12 bases in between. The V gene's germline CDR1 is MNHEY and CDR2 SVGAGI. The CDR3 nucleotides read TGTGCCAGCCAATTGGCGGGGACAGATACGCAGTATTTT. Amino acids: CASQLAGTDTQYF.

This clonotype was counted a few times. The J gene is TRBJ1-5, the V gene TRBV10-3, with 9 bases identical to TRBD1. Germline CDR1 reads ENHRY; CDR2 reads SYGVKD. Germline trimming cut 8 bases from V and 7 bases from J; bases unmatched to any gene: 9. The CDR3 consists of 14 residues. CDR3 nucleotides: TGTGCCATCCGCGCCGGGACAGGGCACCAGCCCCAGCATTTT. Its translation is CAIRAGTGHQPQHF.

The J gene is TRBJ2-3, the V gene TRBV19; TRBD2 agrees at 12 bases. Trimming took 11 bases from V and 7 from J; bases not matched to a gene: 13. Germline assignment: CDR1 LNHDA and CDR2 SQIVND (reference sequence). This CDR3 comprises 15 residues. The CDR3 loop reads CASWSGLAGGYTQYF. The DNA for the CDR3 is TGTGCCTCATGGAGCGGGCTAGCGGGGGGGTATACGCAGTATTTT. Together with reference TRBV19 and TRBJ2-3, the CDR3 gives the full variable domain: DGGITQSPKYLFRKEGQNVTLSCEQNLNHDAMYWYRQDPGQGLRLIYYSQIVNDFQKGDIAEGYSVSREKKESFPLTVTSAQKNPTAFYLCASWSGLAGGYTQYFGPGTRLTVL.

The chain joins TRBV5-1 to TRBJ2-3; maybe TRBD2 (6 bases). The CDR3 runs 15 residues. Germline-derived CDR1 and CDR2 are SGHRS and YFSETQ. Trimming took 4 bases from V and 2 from J, leaving 14 bases between them. CDR3: CASSRTAGPTDTQYF. CDR3 bases: TGCGCCAGCAGCCGAACAGCGGGTCCCACAGATACGCAGTATTTT.

Points on this clonotype: This may come from a read error, since a much larger clone is one base off. V usage is TRBV12-3 or TRBV12-4 and J usage is TRBJ1-2; no clear D gene. The CDR3 runs 14 residues. The chain's CDR3 is CAGSLTGSGYGYTF. The DNA of the CDR3 is TGTGCCGGCAGTCTAACCGGGAGCGGTTATGGCTACACCTTC.

This clonotype was picked up a small number of times. The V and J genes are TRBV21-1 and TRBJ1-5. TRBV21-1 is noted as a pseudogene. The CDR3 has 16 residues. The CDR3 spells CASSKVTAGGNQPQHF. The CDR3 DNA is TGTGCCAGCAGCAAAGTGACGGCAGGAGGCAATCAGCCCCAGCATTTT.

This clonotype was detected a few times. The chain is built from TRBV20-1 and TRBJ2-3, with 9 nucleotides matching TRBD2. The length of the CDR3 is 14 residues. Germline values: CDR1 DFQATT, CDR2 SNEGSKA (reference sequence). With V trimmed by 6 bases and J by 4 bases, 8 bases remained unmatched. CDR3 DNA: TGCAGTGCGTCTGCGGGGGGGTGGTCAGATACGCAGTATTTT. Residues: CSASAGGWSDTQYF.